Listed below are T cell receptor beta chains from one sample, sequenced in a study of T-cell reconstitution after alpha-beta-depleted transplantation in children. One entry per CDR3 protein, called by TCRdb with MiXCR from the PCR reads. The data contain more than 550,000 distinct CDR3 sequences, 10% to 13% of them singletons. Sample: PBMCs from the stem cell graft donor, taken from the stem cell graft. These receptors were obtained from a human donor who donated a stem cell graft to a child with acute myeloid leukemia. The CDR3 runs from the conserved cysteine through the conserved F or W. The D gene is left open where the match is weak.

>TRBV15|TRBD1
CATTAGTKQGQETQYF
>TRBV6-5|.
CASSYDILYGYTF
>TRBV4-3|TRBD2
CASSQEGLADEQFF
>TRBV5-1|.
CASSFGWDSAYEQYF
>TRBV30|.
CAWSVLATNEKLFF
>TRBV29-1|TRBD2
CSGAGGYTGELFF
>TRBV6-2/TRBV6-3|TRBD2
CASSSGKGADTQYF
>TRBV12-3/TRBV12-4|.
CASSLTGSEQYF
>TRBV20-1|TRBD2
CSARDSGRATDTQYF
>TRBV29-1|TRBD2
CSVSGGTQLTDTQYF
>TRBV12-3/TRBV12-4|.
CASRHNLEETQYF
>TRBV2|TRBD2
CASSEGELAGGVGETQYF
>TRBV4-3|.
CASGRGSAGASYNEQFF
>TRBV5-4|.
CASSLSGTVETQYF
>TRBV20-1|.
CSATSGSSGNTIYF
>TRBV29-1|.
CPERGETQYF
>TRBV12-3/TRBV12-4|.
CASSSAEGGTETQYF
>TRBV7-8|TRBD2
CASSKLAGGPYEQYF